This T cell receptor beta chain emerged from a study of cytomegalovirus exposure and HLA in healthy donors. Broader study findings: TCR clusters originating in the first cohort tended to co-occur in the 120 validation repertoires, according to a later analysis.

Measured with immunoSEQ multiplex PCR; TCRdb has only the in-frame clones, and not every one. The table has roughly 250,000 clones, approximately 83% seen once. Concerning this clone itself: Its antigen remains unidentified.

V dropped 5 bases and J dropped 0; count of bases not matched to a gene: 9. Per the germline V gene, CDR1 is SGHVS and CDR2 is FNYEAQ. There are 16 residues in the CDR3. The chain uses TRBV7-6 and TRBJ1-1; TRBD1 agrees at 7 bases. This sequence originates from a woman aged 30 to 39 in good health and CMV-seropositive. The sample comprised PBMCs. CDR3 protein: CASSLGQQLMNTEAFF. CDR3 bases: TGTGCCAGCAGCCTGGGACAGCAGCTCATGAACACTGAAGCTTTCTTT.